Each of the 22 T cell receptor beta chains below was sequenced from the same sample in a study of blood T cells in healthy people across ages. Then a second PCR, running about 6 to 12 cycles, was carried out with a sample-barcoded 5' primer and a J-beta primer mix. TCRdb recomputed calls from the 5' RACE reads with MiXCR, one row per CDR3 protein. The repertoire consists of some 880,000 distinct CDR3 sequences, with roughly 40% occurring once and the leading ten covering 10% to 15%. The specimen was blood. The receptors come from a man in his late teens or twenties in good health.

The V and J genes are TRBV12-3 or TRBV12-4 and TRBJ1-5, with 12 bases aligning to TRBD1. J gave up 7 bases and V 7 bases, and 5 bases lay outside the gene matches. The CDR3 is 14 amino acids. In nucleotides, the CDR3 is TGTGCCAGCACCAGGGGGACAGGGGGCCAGCCCCAGCATTTT. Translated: CASTRGTGGQPQHF.

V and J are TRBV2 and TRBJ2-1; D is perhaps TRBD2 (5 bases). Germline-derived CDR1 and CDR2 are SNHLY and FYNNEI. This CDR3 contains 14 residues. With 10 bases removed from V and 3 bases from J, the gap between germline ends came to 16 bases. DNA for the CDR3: TGTGCCACCTCTATCGGGGTCTTCTACAATGAGCAGTTCTTC. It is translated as CATSIGVFYNEQFF.

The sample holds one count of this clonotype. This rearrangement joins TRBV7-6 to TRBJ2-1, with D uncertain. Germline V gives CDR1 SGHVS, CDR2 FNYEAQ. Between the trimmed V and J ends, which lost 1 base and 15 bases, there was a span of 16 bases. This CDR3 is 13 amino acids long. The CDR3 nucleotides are TGTGCCAGCAGCTTAGGCGGCTCAAAGTCCCCGTTCTTC. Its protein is CASSLGGSKSPFF.

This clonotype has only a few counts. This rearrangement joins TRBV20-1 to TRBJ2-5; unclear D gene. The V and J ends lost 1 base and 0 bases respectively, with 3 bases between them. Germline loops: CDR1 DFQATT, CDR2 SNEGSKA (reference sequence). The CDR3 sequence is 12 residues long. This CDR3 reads CSARANQETQYF. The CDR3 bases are TGCAGTGCTAGAGCAAACCAAGAGACCCAGTACTTC.

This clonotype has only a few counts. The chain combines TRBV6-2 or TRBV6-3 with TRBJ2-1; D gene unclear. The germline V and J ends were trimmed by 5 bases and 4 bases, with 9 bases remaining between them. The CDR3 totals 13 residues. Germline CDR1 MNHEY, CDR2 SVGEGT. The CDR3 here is CASSNKPYNEQFF. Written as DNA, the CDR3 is TGTGCCAGCAGTAATAAACCTTACAATGAGCAGTTCTTC.

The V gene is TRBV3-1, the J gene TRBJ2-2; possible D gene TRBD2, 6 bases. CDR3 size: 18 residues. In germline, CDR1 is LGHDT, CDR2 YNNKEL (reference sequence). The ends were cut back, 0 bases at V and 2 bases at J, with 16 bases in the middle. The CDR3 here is CASSQDQGLADNTGELFF. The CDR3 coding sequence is TGTGCCAGCAGCCAAGATCAGGGACTGGCAGATAACACCGGGGAGCTGTTTTTT.

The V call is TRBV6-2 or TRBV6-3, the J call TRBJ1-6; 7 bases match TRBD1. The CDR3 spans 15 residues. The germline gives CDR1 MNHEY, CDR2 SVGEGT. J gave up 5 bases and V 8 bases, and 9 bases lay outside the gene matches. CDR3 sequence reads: CASVTQGIHNSPLHF. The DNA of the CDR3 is TGTGCCAGCGTGACACAGGGGATCCATAATTCACCCCTCCACTTT.

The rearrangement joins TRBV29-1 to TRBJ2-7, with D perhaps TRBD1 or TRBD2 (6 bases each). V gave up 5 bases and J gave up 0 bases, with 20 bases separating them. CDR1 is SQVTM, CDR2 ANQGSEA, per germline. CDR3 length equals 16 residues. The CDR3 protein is CSVSLANGGYSYEQYF. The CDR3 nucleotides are TGCAGCGTTTCTCTTGCTAACGGGGGCTACTCCTACGAGCAGTACTTC.

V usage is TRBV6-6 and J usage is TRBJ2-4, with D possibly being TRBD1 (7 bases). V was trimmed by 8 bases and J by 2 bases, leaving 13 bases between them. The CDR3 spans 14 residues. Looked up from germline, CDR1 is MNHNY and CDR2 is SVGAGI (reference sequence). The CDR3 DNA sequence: TGTGCCAGCCAAACAGGGGACTCCAAAAACATTCAGTACTTC. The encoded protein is CASQTGDSKNIQYF.

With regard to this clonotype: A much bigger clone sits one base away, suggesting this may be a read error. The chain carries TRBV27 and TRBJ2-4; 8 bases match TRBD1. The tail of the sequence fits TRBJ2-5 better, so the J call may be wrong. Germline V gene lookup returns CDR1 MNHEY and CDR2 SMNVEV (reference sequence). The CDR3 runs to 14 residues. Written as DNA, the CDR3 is TGTACCAGCAGTCCCTGGGACAGGAAAGAGACCCAGTACTTC. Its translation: CTSSPWDRKETQYF.

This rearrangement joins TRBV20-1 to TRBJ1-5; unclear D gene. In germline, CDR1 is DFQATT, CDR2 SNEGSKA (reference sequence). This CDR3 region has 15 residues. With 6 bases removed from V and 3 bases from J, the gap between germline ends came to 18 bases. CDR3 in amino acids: CSAPGFGGFNQPQHF. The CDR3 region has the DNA TGCAGTGCCCCCGGCTTCGGAGGTTTCAATCAGCCCCAGCATTTT.

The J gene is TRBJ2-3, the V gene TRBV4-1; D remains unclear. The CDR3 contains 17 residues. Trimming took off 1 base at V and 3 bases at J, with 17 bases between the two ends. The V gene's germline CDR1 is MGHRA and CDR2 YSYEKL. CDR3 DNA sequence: TGCGCCAGCAGCCAAGGGGCGCCGGCCGGAACGACAGATACGCAGTATTTT. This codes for CASSQGAPAGTTDTQYF.

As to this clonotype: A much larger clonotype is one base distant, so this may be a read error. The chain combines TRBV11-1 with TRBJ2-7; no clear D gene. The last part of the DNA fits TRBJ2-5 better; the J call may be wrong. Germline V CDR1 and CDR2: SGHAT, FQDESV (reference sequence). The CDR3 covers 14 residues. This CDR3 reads CASSLMRTPGTQYF. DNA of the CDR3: TGTGCCAGCAGCTTAATGCGGACCCCAGGGACCCAGTACTTC.

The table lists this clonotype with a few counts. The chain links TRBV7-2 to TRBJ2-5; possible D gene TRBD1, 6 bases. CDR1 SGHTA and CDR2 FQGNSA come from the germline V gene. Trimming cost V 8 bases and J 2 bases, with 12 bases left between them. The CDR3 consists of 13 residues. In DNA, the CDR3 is TGTGCCAGCGGGGAGACAGGACAAGAGACCCAGTACTTC. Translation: CASGETGQETQYF.

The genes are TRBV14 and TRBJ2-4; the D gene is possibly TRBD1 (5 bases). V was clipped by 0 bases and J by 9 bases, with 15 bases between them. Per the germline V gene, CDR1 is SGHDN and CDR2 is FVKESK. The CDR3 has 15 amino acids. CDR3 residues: CASSQDRPGQGIQYF. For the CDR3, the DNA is TGTGCCAGCAGCCAAGATCGGCCGGGTCAGGGCATTCAGTACTTC.

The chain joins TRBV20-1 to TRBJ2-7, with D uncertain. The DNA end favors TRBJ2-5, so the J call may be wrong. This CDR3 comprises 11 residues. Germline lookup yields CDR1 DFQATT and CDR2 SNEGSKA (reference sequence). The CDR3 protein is CSAAIVETQYF. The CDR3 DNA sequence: TGCAGTGCAGCCATCGTTGAGACCCAGTACTTC.

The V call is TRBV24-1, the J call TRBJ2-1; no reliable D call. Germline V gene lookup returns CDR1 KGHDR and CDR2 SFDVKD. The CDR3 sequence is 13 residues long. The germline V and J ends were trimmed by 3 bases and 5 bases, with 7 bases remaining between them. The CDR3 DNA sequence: TGTGCCACCAGTGATGAAAATAACAATGAGCAGTTCTTC. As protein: CATSDENNNEQFF.

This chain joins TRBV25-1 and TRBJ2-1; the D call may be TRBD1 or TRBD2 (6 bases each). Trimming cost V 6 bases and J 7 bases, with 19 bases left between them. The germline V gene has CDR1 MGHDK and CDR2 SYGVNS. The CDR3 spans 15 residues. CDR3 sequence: CASSASGGGLNEQFF. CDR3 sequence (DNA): TGTGCCAGCAGCGCCAGTGGAGGGGGTCTAAATGAGCAGTTCTTC.

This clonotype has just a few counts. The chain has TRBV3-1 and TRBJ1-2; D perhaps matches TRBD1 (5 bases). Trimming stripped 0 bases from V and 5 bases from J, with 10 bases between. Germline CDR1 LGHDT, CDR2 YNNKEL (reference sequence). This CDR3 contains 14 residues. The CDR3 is CASSQEGRPYGYTF. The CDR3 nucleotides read TGTGCCAGCAGCCAAGAGGGACGTCCTTATGGCTACACCTTC.

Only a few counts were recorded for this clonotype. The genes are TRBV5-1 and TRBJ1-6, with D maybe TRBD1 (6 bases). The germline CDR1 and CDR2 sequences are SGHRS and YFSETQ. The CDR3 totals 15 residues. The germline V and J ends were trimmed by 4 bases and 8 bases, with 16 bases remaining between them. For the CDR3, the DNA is TGCGCCAGCAGCACAGCACAGGGCCAAGATTCACCCCTCCACTTT. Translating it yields CASSTAQGQDSPLHF.

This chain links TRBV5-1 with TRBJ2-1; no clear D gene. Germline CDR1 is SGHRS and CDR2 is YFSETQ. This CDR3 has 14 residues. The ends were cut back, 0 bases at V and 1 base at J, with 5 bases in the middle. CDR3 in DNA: TGCGCCAGCAGCTTGGGGTGGTCCTACAATGAGCAGTTCTTC. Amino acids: CASSLGWSYNEQFF.

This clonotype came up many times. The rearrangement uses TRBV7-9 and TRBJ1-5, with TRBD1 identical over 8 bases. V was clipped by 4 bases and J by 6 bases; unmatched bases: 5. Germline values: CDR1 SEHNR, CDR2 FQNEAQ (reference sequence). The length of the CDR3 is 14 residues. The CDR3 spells CASSSGQGGQPQHF. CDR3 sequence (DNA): TGTGCCAGCAGCTCCGGACAGGGTGGTCAGCCCCAGCATTTT.